This entry lists 10 T cell receptor beta chains sequenced from one sample in a study of OX40 agonist ivuxolimab in advanced cancers. TCRdb's table, derived via immunoSEQ multiplex PCR, lists solely in-frame clones and lacks some. The profile covers around 100,000 clones, with around 91% appearing a single time and roughly 0.15% taken by the ten largest. The source was CD4+ or CD8+ T cells sorted from blood, collected in a trial of the OX40 agonist ivuxolimab. These receptors all stem from an adult with an advanced solid tumor such as melanoma, head and neck, liver or kidney cancer.

This chain joins TRBV10-3 and TRBJ2-6; D possibly corresponds to TRBD1 (6 bases). This CDR3 comprises 14 residues. Germline CDR1 is ENHRY and CDR2 is SYGVKD. V was clipped by 4 bases and J by 2 bases, with 6 bases between them. CDR3 amino acids: CAISAGAGANVLTF. DNA of the CDR3: TGTGCCATCAGTGCAGGGGCTGGGGCCAACGTCCTGACTTTC.

The chain carries TRBV5-4 and TRBJ1-3, with D unclear. This CDR3 contains 14 residues. Germline lookup yields CDR1 SGHNT and CDR2 YYREEE (reference sequence). The V gene lost 1 base and the J gene lost 0 bases, with 5 bases spanning the gap. The CDR3 is CASSLPGSGNTIYF. In DNA form, the CDR3 reads TGTGCCAGCAGCTTGCCGGGCTCTGGAAACACCATATATTTT.

This clone was detected once. The CDR3 DNA reads as TGTGCCAGCCGTGAGGGCGAAAACATTCAGTACTTC. It translates to CASREGENIQYF. This rearrangement joins TRBV6-6 to TRBJ2-4; tentatively, D is TRBD2 (5 bases). V lost 8 bases to trimming and J lost 5 bases, with 10 bases between them. The CDR3 sequence is 12 residues long. The germline CDR1 and CDR2 sequences are MNHNY and SVGAGI (reference sequence).

The rearrangement joins TRBV23-1 to TRBJ2-2; the D is unclear. TRBV23-1 is labeled an ORF, and its function is uncertain. Trimming removed 2 bases at V and 0 bases at J, with 13 bases between. CDR3 length: 17 residues. The CDR3 DNA reads TGCGCCAGCAGTCAAGAATCAACAGCCGCGAACACCGGGGAGCTGTTTTTT. Translating it yields CASSQESTAANTGELFF.

This clone was counted only a few times. The gene calls are TRBV5-1 and TRBJ2-5; 11 nucleotides agree with TRBD1. V trimming: 4 bases; J trimming: 0 bases; junction bases outside the gene matches: 5. There are 16 residues in the CDR3. Germline V gene data show CDR1 as SGHRS and CDR2 as YFSETQ. For the CDR3, the DNA is TGCGCCAGCAGCGCCGGGACAGGGGGGTACCAAGAGACCCAGTACTTC. This translates into CASSAGTGGYQETQYF.

The CDR3 spells CASSDSSGNSPLHF. In nucleotides, the CDR3 is TGTGCCAGCAGTGACTCGTCAGGGAATTCACCCCTCCACTTT. The chain has TRBV6-4 and TRBJ1-6, with D perhaps TRBD1 (5 bases). Germline V gives CDR1 MRHNA, CDR2 SNTAGT. This CDR3 is 14 amino acids long. The germline V and J ends were trimmed by 0 bases and 7 bases, with 7 bases remaining between them.

The chain recombines TRBV7-9 with TRBJ1-1; D might be TRBD1 (6 bases). There are 14 residues in the CDR3. V dropped 1 base and J dropped 2 bases, with 8 bases sitting between them. The germline V gene has CDR1 SEHNR and CDR2 FQNEAQ (reference sequence). The CDR3 DNA follows: TGTGCCAGCAGCTTAGAACAGGGTAACACTGAAGCTTTCTTT. It codes for CASSLEQGNTEAFF.

This clone was recorded once. V is TRBV10-3 and J is TRBJ2-1, with D hard to call. With 2 bases removed from V and 6 bases from J, the gap between germline ends came to 14 bases. CDR3 size: 15 residues. CDR1 is ENHRY and CDR2 is SYGVKD in the germline V gene. In DNA form, the CDR3 reads TGTGCCATCAGTGAGGGTCTGGATTCCGGCAATGAGCAGTTCTTC. It translates to CAISEGLDSGNEQFF.

The chain joins TRBV5-1 to TRBJ1-4; tentative D call: TRBD1 (5 bases). Germline CDR1 reads SGHRS; CDR2 reads YFSETQ. The ends were cut back, 0 bases at V and 4 bases at J, with 10 bases in the middle. The CDR3 is 15 residues long. DNA for the CDR3: TGCGCCAGCAGCTTGGCCTGGGGGGTTAATGAAAAACTGTTTTTT. The encoded protein is CASSLAWGVNEKLFF.

This chain links TRBV7-8 with TRBJ1-5; no reliable D call. Germline V gene data show CDR1 as SGHVS and CDR2 as FQNEAQ. V lost 1 base and J lost 7, with 14 bases in between. There are 15 residues in the CDR3. The CDR3 region has the DNA TGTGCCAGCAGCTTAGGACCCGGGAGGAGGCAGCCCCAGCATTTT. It encodes CASSLGPGRRQPQHF. Full variable domain (outside the CDR3, taken from reference TRBV7-8 and TRBJ1-5): GAGVSQSPRYKVAKRGQDVALRCDPISGHVSLFWYQQALGQGPEFLTYFQNEAQLDKSGLPSDRFFAERPEGSVSTLKIQRTQQEDSAVYLCASSLGPGRRQPQHFGDGTRLSIL.